The 12 T cell receptor beta chains in this list originate from one sample, sequenced in a study of cytotoxic CD8 clonotypes in ibrutinib-treated CLL. The protocol was immunoSEQ multiplex PCR, while the TCRdb copy is restricted to in-frame clones and leaves out a portion. The sample includes 55,000 to 85,000 clones, less than 95% of them seen just once. The sample was PBMCs, taken after 12 months of ibrutinib treatment. Source of these receptors: a human donor with chronic lymphocytic leukemia.

This chain connects TRBV19 to TRBJ1-5; perhaps TRBD1 as D (5 bases). The V end was cut by 10 bases, the J end by 2 bases, with 12 bases between. Germline V gene sequence: CDR1 LNHDA, CDR2 SQIVND (reference sequence). This CDR3 is built from 13 residues. The CDR3 region has the DNA TGTGCCATCGCAGGGTCGGGCAATCAGCCCCAGCATTTT. As protein: CAIAGSGNQPQHF.

This rearrangement joins TRBV19 to TRBJ2-3; tentative D call: TRBD2 (6 bases). Germline loops: CDR1 LNHDA, CDR2 SQIVND (reference sequence). The CDR3 has 15 residues. The V end lost 7 bases, the J end lost 0 bases, and 14 bases lay between the germline ends. The CDR3 spells CASKVGGSSTDTQYF. DNA for the CDR3: TGTGCCAGTAAAGTGGGGGGAAGTAGCACAGATACGCAGTATTTT.

V and J are TRBV25-1 and TRBJ2-5; TRBD1 matches at 9 bases. This CDR3 is built from 15 residues. The V gene's germline CDR1 is MGHDK and CDR2 SYGVNS. The V gene end was trimmed by 8 bases and the J gene end by 2 bases; junction bases not matched to a gene: 9. The CDR3: CASAQGTGIQETQYF. In nucleotides, the CDR3 is TGTGCCAGCGCCCAAGGGACAGGGATACAAGAGACCCAGTACTTC.

The V call is TRBV7-3, the J call TRBJ2-7; unclear D gene. Germline CDR1 SGHTA, CDR2 FQGTGA. V was trimmed by 6 bases and J by 0 bases, leaving 9 bases between them. The CDR3 contains 13 residues. This chain's CDR3 is CASSRGYSYEQYF. DNA for the CDR3: TGTGCCAGCAGTCGCGGTTACTCCTACGAGCAGTACTTC.

The chain has TRBV4-2 and TRBJ2-6; D is unresolved. Germline V gene sequence: CDR1 LGHNA, CDR2 YNFKEQ. CDR3 length: 19 residues. V was trimmed by 1 base and J by 1 base, leaving 17 bases between them. The CDR3 loop reads CASSQVFGRLESGANVLTF. The CDR3 DNA reads TGTGCCAGCAGCCAAGTATTCGGACGGCTAGAATCTGGGGCCAACGTCCTGACTTTC.

This clone was counted a single time. This chain connects TRBV14 to TRBJ2-1; D remains ambiguous. The germline V gene encodes CDR1 SGHDN and CDR2 FVKESK. There are 14 residues in the CDR3. Trimming shortened V by 4 bases and J by 2 bases, and 9 bases separated the two germline ends. CDR3 bases: TGTGCCAGCAGCCGGGCGAGCACCTACAATGAGCAGTTCTTC. Residues: CASSRASTYNEQFF.

This CDR3 is CASSLMGHGNEKLFF. In nucleotides, the CDR3 is TGTGCCAGCAGCTTAATGGGACACGGAAATGAAAAACTGTTTTTT. The genes are TRBV7-8 and TRBJ1-4, with D maybe TRBD1 (6 bases). This CDR3 region has 15 residues. Germline V gene lookup returns CDR1 SGHVS and CDR2 FQNEAQ. With 2 bases removed from V and 5 bases from J, the gap between germline ends came to 12 bases.

The chain couples TRBV5-1 to TRBJ2-1; TRBD2 agrees at 7 bases. This CDR3 spans 17 amino acids. V lost 4 bases, J lost 3 bases, and 13 bases stayed unmatched. CDR1 is SGHRS, CDR2 YFSETQ, per germline. The CDR3 spells CASSPGNREAHYNEQFF. CDR3 in DNA: TGCGCCAGCAGCCCGGGGAATCGGGAGGCTCACTACAATGAGCAGTTCTTC.

The chain couples TRBV6-5 to TRBJ1-3; D is undetermined. The CDR3 is 15 amino acids. V lost 6 bases, J lost 0 bases, and 12 bases lay in between. Germline-derived CDR1 and CDR2 are MNHEY and SVGAGI. In DNA, the CDR3 is TGTGCCAGCAGGAAGACGGGCAACTCTGGAAACACCATATATTTT. It encodes CASRKTGNSGNTIYF.

J is TRBJ2-5 and V is TRBV27, with D hard to call. V lost 2 bases and J 6 bases, leaving 7 bases between the germline ends. Germline V gene sequence: CDR1 MNHEY, CDR2 SMNVEV (reference sequence). The CDR3 is made up of 12 amino acids. CDR3 protein: CASSLVEKTQYF. The CDR3 nucleotides read TGTGCCAGCAGTTTAGTTGAAAAGACCCAGTACTTC.

The chain links TRBV6-1 to TRBJ2-1; D ambiguous. The CDR3 loop spans 11 amino acids. In germline, CDR1 is MNHNS, CDR2 SASEGT. With 7 bases removed from V and 3 bases from J, the gap between germline ends came to 4 bases. The CDR3 spells CASKSYNEQFF. As DNA, the CDR3 is TGTGCCAGCAAGAGCTACAATGAGCAGTTCTTC.

The J gene is TRBJ2-1, the V gene TRBV6-5; 14 bases agree with TRBD2. In germline, CDR1 is MNHEY, CDR2 SVGAGI. V shed 9 bases, J shed 10 bases, and the junction held 8 bases outside the gene matches. CDR3 length: 14 amino acids. CDR3 in DNA: TGTGCCAGTAGACTAGCGGGAGGGCCGGGCGAGCAGTTCTTC. Protein: CASRLAGGPGEQFF.